This TCR beta chain was obtained from a study of early T cells in non-severe SARS-CoV-2 infection. Study-wide results and limits: Private and CD4 specificities were missed by VDJdb matching, which favored anti-spike CD8 responses.

The CDR3 spans 16 residues. V was clipped by 4 bases and J by 0 bases, with 15 bases between them. TCRdb called the 5' RACE reads again in MiXCR, with one record for every CDR3 protein. The table includes 50,000 to 60,000 distinct CDR3 sequences, approximately 6.2% detected once. This clonotype was detected ten times or more. Its antigen is unidentified. This receptor was obtained from an adult who was a healthcare worker with PCR-confirmed SARS-CoV-2 infection or an uninfected control (not recorded which). Material: whole blood. This chain uses TRBV12-3 or TRBV12-4 with TRBJ1-1, with D uncertain. The CDR3 coding sequence is TGTGCCAGCAGTTCCGTTCTGGGGTGGATGAACACTGAAGCTTTCTTT. As protein: CASSSVLGWMNTEAFF.